One and the same sample provided the 16 T cell receptor beta chains below, sequenced in a study of regulatory T cells in long-lasting Graves disease (dated by TCRdb to the early 2020s). The method behind the library was multiplex PCR. Sequencing used an Illumina HiSeq 4000. To build TCR beta libraries, CDR3 regions were amplified by Arm-PCR using iRepertoire HTBI primers. The public sequencing data were trimmed at Q25 with fastp and processed into clonotypes with MiXCR by TCRdb, which kept only in-frame beta chains. Entries that share a CDR3 protein sequence are merged under the most common genes and DNA. Counted in this sample were approximately 380,000 distinct CDR3 sequences; 20% to 25% of them appeared once. Together, the top ten hold around 21% of the sample. This sample's time point label indicates: persistent/refractory GD, antithyroid drugs over 5 years with positive TRAb. For both TCR sequencing and RNA sequencing, RNA was extracted from PBMCs using TRIzol.

Sequencing used peripheral blood mononuclear cells (PBMCs), obtained when the disease was refractory, from a patient treated with antithyroid drugs. The receptors were sampled from a female donor with Graves disease.

V usage is TRBV29-1 and J usage is TRBJ2-7; D may be TRBD2 (5 bases). CDR1 and CDR2 from the germline V gene are SQVTM and ANQGSEA. V lost 4 bases to trimming and J lost 3 bases, with 10 bases between them. This CDR3 region has 12 residues. CDR3 region: CSVGTGGYEQYF. The DNA for the CDR3 is TGCAGCGTTGGTACCGGAGGCTACGAGCAGTACTTC.

This sequence joins TRBV6-1 and TRBJ1-2; 7 bases map to TRBD1. There are 18 residues in the CDR3. The junction had 16 bases not matched to a gene; V was cut back by 6 bases and J by 0 bases. Germline V gene data show CDR1 as MNHNS and CDR2 as SASEGT. The CDR3 sequence is CASRKTGLGASTNYGYTF. The CDR3 DNA reads as TGTGCCAGCAGAAAGACAGGGTTGGGGGCCTCCACTAACTATGGCTACACCTTC.

The chain joins TRBV4-3 to TRBJ1-2, with D possibly TRBD1 on 6 matching bases. This CDR3 has 15 amino acids. V lost 2 bases and J 8 bases, leaving 18 bases between the germline ends. From germline, CDR1 is LGHNA and CDR2 YSLEER. DNA of the CDR3: TGCGCCAGCAGCCAATACAGGGCGGACTCGAGCGGCTACACCTTC. Translation gives CASSQYRADSSGYTF.

This clonotype was found many times. The V gene is TRBV2, the J gene TRBJ2-5, with 7 positions matching TRBD1. V gave up 5 bases and J gave up 5 bases; unmatched junction bases: 8. CDR3 size: 14 residues. From germline, CDR1 is SNHLY and CDR2 FYNNEI. Here the CDR3 reads CASSPQGGTETQYF. The CDR3 DNA reads as TGTGCCAGCAGTCCACAAGGGGGCACGGAGACCCAGTACTTC.

The chain employs TRBV5-1 and TRBJ2-1; 9 bases line up with TRBD1. J lost 2 bases, V lost 4 bases, and 4 bases had no gene match. Germline V gene lookup returns CDR1 SGHRS and CDR2 YFSETQ. This CDR3 spans 15 amino acids. The CDR3 is CASSLGQGPYNEQFF. For the CDR3, the DNA is TGCGCCAGCAGCCTGGGACAGGGACCCTACAATGAGCAGTTCTTC.

With regard to this clonotype: A much larger clone lies a single base off, so this may be a read error. The CDR3 carries no conserved terminal phenylalanine or tryptophan, so it likely arises from a read error. The chain uses TRBV28 and TRBJ1-2; no clear D gene. Germline V gene sequence: CDR1 MDHEN, CDR2 SYDVKM. The CDR3 extends over 13 amino acids. Trimming took off 3 bases at V and 4 bases at J, with 9 bases between the two ends. The chain's CDR3 is CASSLASTYGYTL. Here the CDR3 DNA reads TGTGCCAGCAGTTTGGCTTCAACCTATGGCTACACCCTC.

The V and J genes are TRBV5-6 and TRBJ2-5, with 8 positions matching TRBD2. Near its end, the DNA agrees better with TRBJ2-1, so the J call may be wrong. Germline V CDR1 and CDR2: SGHDT, YYEEEE. The CDR3 runs 15 residues. CDR3 nucleotides: TGTGCCAGCAGCTTGACCGGGACTAGACCTGACGAGCAGTTCTTC. Protein: CASSLTGTRPDEQFF.

J is TRBJ1-1 and V is TRBV29-1, with D maybe TRBD1 (6 bases). CDR1 is SQVTM, CDR2 ANQGSEA, per germline. The CDR3 loop spans 12 amino acids. Deletions cut 7 bases from V and 1 base from J, with 10 bases between. Here the CDR3 DNA reads TGCAGCGATAAACAGGGGAACACTGAAGCTTTCTTT. It specifies CSDKQGNTEAFF.

This clonotype has at least ten counts. The gene calls are TRBV20-1 and TRBJ2-7; 9 bases align to TRBD1. V gave up 3 bases and J gave up 0 bases; unmatched junction bases: 0. CDR1 and CDR2 from the germline V gene are DFQATT and SNEGSKA (reference sequence). The CDR3 spans 13 residues. The CDR3 DNA reads TGCAGTGCTAGGACAGGGGGCTCCTACGAGCAGTACTTC. It translates to CSARTGGSYEQYF.

This clonotype has ten or more counts. V is TRBV20-1 and J is TRBJ2-5; D uncertain. V was trimmed by 6 bases and J by 4 bases, leaving 9 bases between them. This CDR3 region has 11 residues. Per germline, CDR1 DFQATT and CDR2 SNEGSKA (reference sequence). In DNA, the CDR3 is TGCAGTGCCGAGGAACGAGAGACCCAGTACTTC. Translation gives CSAEERETQYF.

This clonotype has a count of ten or more. The CDR3 nucleotides are TGTGCCAGCAGCCGGGACAGGGCCTACGAGCAGTACTTC. The encoded protein is CASSRDRAYEQYF. The chain carries TRBV19 and TRBJ2-7; 9 positions match TRBD1. Trimming cost V 9 bases and J 2 bases; bases outside gene matches: 5. Germline V CDR1 and CDR2: LNHDA, SQIVND (reference sequence). This CDR3 spans 13 amino acids.

The chain combines TRBV5-4 with TRBJ2-7; 9 bases align to TRBD2. J gave up 7 bases and V 2 bases, and 7 bases lay outside the gene matches. The CDR3 extends over 14 amino acids. Germline V lookup: CDR1 SGHNT, CDR2 YYREEE (reference sequence). For the CDR3, the DNA is TGTGCCAGCAGCTTAAGCGGGGGGCTGAGAGAGCAGTACTTC. It is translated as CASSLSGGLREQYF. The whole variable domain, filled in from reference TRBV5-4 and TRBJ2-7, reads ETGVTQSPTHLIKTRGQQVTLRCSSQSGHNTVSWYQQALGQGPQFIFQYYREEENGRGNFPPRFSGLQFPNYSSELNVNALELDDSALYLCASSLSGGLREQYFGPGTRLTVT.

This clonotype appeared a few times. CDR3 DNA: TGTGCCAGCAGCATAGGACAGGGCCTAGAGACCCAGTACTTC. It translates to CASSIGQGLETQYF. This rearrangement joins TRBV7-9 to TRBJ2-5, with TRBD1 matching over 8 bases. Per germline, CDR1 SEHNR and CDR2 FQNEAQ (reference sequence). The CDR3 sequence is 14 residues long. The J segment lost 4 bases and the V segment lost 5 bases, leaving 6 bases of the junction unmatched.

This clonotype was recorded at least ten times. CDR3 bases: TGTGCCAGCAGTTACCTGGCAGGGCCCCTGAACACTGAAGCTTTCTTT. The encoded protein is CASSYLAGPLNTEAFF. J is TRBJ1-1 and V is TRBV6-2 or TRBV6-3; a weak D match, TRBD1 (5 bases). Germline-derived CDR1 and CDR2 are MNHEY and SVGEGT. The CDR3 length is 16 residues. Deletions cut 2 bases from V and 0 bases from J, with 13 bases between.

The CDR3 DNA reads as TGCAGTGCTTCTGGGACTAGCGGGACGTACGAGCAGTACTTC. Translated, it gives CSASGTSGTYEQYF. The genes are TRBV20-1 and TRBJ2-7; 13 bases map to TRBD2. Germline CDR1 DFQATT, CDR2 SNEGSKA (reference sequence). The CDR3 covers 14 residues. J gave up 4 bases and V 5 bases, and 5 bases lay outside the gene matches.

The V call is TRBV30, the J call TRBJ2-4; tentative D call: TRBD1 (5 bases). Germline V gene data show CDR1 as GTSNPN and CDR2 as SVGIG (reference sequence). The CDR3 is 12 residues long. Deletions cut 0 bases from V and 6 bases from J, with 6 bases between. CDR3 DNA sequence: TGTGCCTGGAGTGTTCAGGGAAACATTCAGTACTTC. Protein: CAWSVQGNIQYF.